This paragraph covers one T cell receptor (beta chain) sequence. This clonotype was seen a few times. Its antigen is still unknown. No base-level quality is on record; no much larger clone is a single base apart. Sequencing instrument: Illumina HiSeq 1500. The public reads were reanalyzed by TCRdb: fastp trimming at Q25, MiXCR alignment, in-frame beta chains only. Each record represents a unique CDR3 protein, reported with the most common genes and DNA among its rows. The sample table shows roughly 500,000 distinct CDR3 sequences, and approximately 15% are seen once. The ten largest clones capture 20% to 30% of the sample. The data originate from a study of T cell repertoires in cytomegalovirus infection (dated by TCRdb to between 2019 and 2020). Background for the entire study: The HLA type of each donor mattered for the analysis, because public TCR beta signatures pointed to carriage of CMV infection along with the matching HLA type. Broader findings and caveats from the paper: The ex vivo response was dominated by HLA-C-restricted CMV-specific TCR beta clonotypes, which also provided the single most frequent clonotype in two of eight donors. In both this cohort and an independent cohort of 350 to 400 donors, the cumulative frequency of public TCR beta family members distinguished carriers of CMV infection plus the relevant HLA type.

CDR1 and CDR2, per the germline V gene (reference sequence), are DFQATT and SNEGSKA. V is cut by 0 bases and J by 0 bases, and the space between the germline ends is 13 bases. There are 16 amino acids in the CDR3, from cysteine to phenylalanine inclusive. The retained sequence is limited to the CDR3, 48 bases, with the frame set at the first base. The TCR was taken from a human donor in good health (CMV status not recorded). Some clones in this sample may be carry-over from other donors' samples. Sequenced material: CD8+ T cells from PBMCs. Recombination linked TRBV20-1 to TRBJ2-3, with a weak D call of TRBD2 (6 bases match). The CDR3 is CSARDRLAASTDTQYF. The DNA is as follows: TGCAGTGCTAGAGATCGGTTAGCGGCTAGCACAGATACGCAGTATTTT.